This section outlines one T cell receptor beta chain sequence together with its context. TCR beta CDR3 sequences were amplified from RNA transcripts. The primer set for the first-round RT-PCR of the TCR CDR3 was HTBI. A single record per CDR3 protein comes from TCRdb applying MiXCR to the multiplex PCR reads. Found here are some 530,000 distinct CDR3 sequences, less than 25% of them singletons; the top ten hold around 47%. This sample was taken from a study of T cells in Graves' hyperthyroidism and ophthalmopathy. This CDR3 has 11 amino acids. Per germline, CDR1 DFQATT and CDR2 SNEGSKA (reference sequence). V shed 8 bases and J shed 4 bases, with 9 bases lying between them.

The receptor was derived from a woman between 65 and 79 years old with Graves' ophthalmopathy. The rearrangement joins TRBV20-1 to TRBJ2-1; the D is unclear. Specimen: blood. CDR3 nucleotide sequence: TGCAGTAATCAAAGATACAATGAGCAGTTCTTC. This translates into CSNQRYNEQFF.